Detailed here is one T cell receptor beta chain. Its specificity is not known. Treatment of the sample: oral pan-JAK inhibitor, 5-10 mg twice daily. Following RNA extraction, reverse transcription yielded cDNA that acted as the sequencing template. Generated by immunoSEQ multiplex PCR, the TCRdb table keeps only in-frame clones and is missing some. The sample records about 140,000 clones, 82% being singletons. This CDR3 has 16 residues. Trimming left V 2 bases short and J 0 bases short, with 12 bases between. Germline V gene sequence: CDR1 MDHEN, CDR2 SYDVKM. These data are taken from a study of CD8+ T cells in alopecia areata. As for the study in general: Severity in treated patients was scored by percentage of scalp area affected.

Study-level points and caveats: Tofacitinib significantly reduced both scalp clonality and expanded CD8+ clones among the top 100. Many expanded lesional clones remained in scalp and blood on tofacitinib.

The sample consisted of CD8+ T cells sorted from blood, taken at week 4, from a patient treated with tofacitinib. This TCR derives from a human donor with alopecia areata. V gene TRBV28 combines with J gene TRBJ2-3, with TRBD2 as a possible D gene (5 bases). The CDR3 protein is CASSLRLGSSTDTQYF. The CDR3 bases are TGTGCCAGCAGTTTAAGGCTAGGGAGTAGCACAGATACGCAGTATTTT.